The 23 T cell receptor beta chains below come from one sample, sequenced in a study of T cells in Graves' hyperthyroidism and ophthalmopathy. Amplification targeted TCR beta CDR3 regions from RNA transcripts. The HTBI set primed first-round TCR CDR3 RT-PCR. MiXCR, run by TCRdb on the multiplex PCR reads, gives a single entry per CDR3 protein. In the table there are about 500,000 distinct CDR3 sequences, about 15% of which are singletons. The sample comprised blood. The receptors were sampled from a woman between 18 and 30 years old with Graves' hyperthyroidism.

On this clonotype itself: A read error may be the cause here, since a much bigger clone is one base away. The CDR3 end shows no conserved phenylalanine or tryptophan, and so a read error is likely. The rearrangement uses TRBV20-1 and TRBJ1-5; D is unclear. The length of the CDR3 is 15 residues. From germline, CDR1 is DFQATT and CDR2 SNEGSKA (reference sequence). The V end lost 3 bases, the J end lost 0 bases, and 12 bases lay between the germline ends. The CDR3 spells CSASQSGDSNQPQHL. CDR3 bases: TGCAGTGCTAGCCAGTCTGGGGATAGCAATCAGCCCCAGCATTTG.

The chain employs TRBV2 and TRBJ2-2, with 7 positions matching TRBD1. This CDR3 comprises 15 residues. The junction had 3 bases not matched to a gene; V was cut back by 5 bases and J by 0 bases. Germline values: CDR1 SNHLY, CDR2 FYNNEI. CDR3 bases: TGTGCCAGCAGTCGGGACAGTACGAACACCGGGGAGCTGTTTTTT. This codes for CASSRDSTNTGELFF.

There are many counts of this clonotype. The gene calls are TRBV20-1 and TRBJ2-1; D is perhaps TRBD1 or TRBD2 (5 bases each). The CDR3 runs 14 residues. V was cut by 6 bases and J by 6 bases, with 18 bases left in between. CDR1 is DFQATT, CDR2 SNEGSKA, per germline (reference sequence). The CDR3 sequence: CSARSGGRGNEQFF. Here the CDR3 DNA reads TGCAGTGCCCGTTCTGGGGGAAGGGGCAATGAGCAGTTCTTC.

This clonotype turned up a few times. The chain couples TRBV29-1 to TRBJ2-6; D call uncertain. V was clipped by 7 bases and J by 1 base, with 11 bases between them. Germline loops: CDR1 SQVTM, CDR2 ANQGSEA. CDR3 size: 14 residues. This CDR3 reads CSATSGSGANVLTF. The CDR3 bases are TGCAGCGCTACCTCGGGTTCTGGGGCCAACGTCCTGACTTTC.

Ten or more counts support this clonotype. V usage is TRBV12-3 or TRBV12-4 and J usage is TRBJ2-3; TRBD2 matches 14 bases. The CDR3 extends over 16 amino acids. Trimming took 6 bases from V and 5 from J; bases not matched to a gene: 7. The CDR3 coding sequence is TGTGCCAGCAGACCGGGACTAGCGGGGGCCGGAGATACGCAGTATTTT. Translation: CASRPGLAGAGDTQYF.

This clonotype turned up a few times. The chain carries TRBV6-1 and TRBJ1-5, with 9 positions matching TRBD1. CDR1 and CDR2 (germline): MNHNS, SASEGT. The CDR3 contains 16 residues. V dropped 5 bases and J dropped 8; count of bases not matched to a gene: 13. The CDR3 bases are TGTGCCAGCAGTCCTGGGACAGGGTTAAGGGTAAAGCCCCAGCATTTT. It yields the protein CASSPGTGLRVKPQHF.

This clonotype was detected a few times. The V gene is TRBV12-3 or TRBV12-4, the J gene TRBJ2-2; TRBD2 aligns across 12 bases. The V gene end was trimmed by 6 bases and the J gene end by 9 bases; junction bases not matched to a gene: 8. CDR3 length equals 15 residues. CDR3 coding DNA: TGTGCCAGCAGCCAGACTAGCGGGAGTTATCGGGAGCTGTTTTTT. Protein: CASSQTSGSYRELFF.

This clonotype was counted ten times or more. The J gene is TRBJ1-6, the V gene TRBV27; D is unclear. Looked up from germline, CDR1 is MNHEY and CDR2 is SMNVEV (reference sequence). V gave up 5 bases and J gave up 10 bases, with 12 bases separating them. This CDR3 is built from 13 residues. CDR3 nucleotide sequence: TGTGCCAGCAGTCCAACCCTGGGGTCACCCCTCCACTTT. Amino acid sequence: CASSPTLGSPLHF.

In this sample, this clonotype turned up a few times. This sequence joins TRBV6-1 and TRBJ2-3; D unclear. The germline V and J ends were trimmed by 7 bases and 5 bases, with 16 bases remaining between them. The CDR3 loop spans 14 amino acids. The germline CDR1 and CDR2 sequences are MNHNS and SASEGT. The CDR3 sequence is CASNTGPPQDTQYF. DNA of the CDR3: TGTGCCAGCAATACTGGACCCCCTCAAGATACGCAGTATTTT.

This clonotype showed up many times. The chain combines TRBV20-1 with TRBJ2-7, with a tentative D call TRBD1 (5 bases). V dropped 3 bases and J dropped 6 bases, with 15 bases sitting between them. CDR1 is DFQATT and CDR2 is SNEGSKA in the germline V gene (reference sequence). The CDR3 sequence is 13 residues long. CDR3 loop: CSASRRGVSEQYF. The CDR3 DNA reads TGCAGTGCTAGTCGTAGGGGTGTCTCCGAGCAGTACTTC.

There are many counts of this clonotype. The chain links TRBV28 to TRBJ1-2; 9 nucleotides match TRBD1. Trimming removed 6 bases from V and 0 bases from J; junction bases left unmatched: 8. The CDR3 length is 16 residues. In germline, CDR1 is MDHEN, CDR2 SYDVKM. The DNA of the CDR3 is TGTGCCAGCAGCCCGTTACAGGGGGCTACTAACTATGGCTACACCTTC. Protein: CASSPLQGATNYGYTF.

At least ten counts were recorded for this clonotype. The junction departs from germline at one end; a sequencing error may be responsible. The V gene is TRBV5-1, the J gene TRBJ1-3; TRBD1 is a possible D gene (5 bases). Germline CDR1 is SGHRS and CDR2 is YFSETQ. This CDR3 has 15 amino acids. CDR3 bases: TGTGCCAGCAGTTACGCGGGGGACTCTGGAAACACCATATATTTT. As protein: CASSYAGDSGNTIYF.

This clonotype was counted many times. V usage is TRBV6-1 and J usage is TRBJ1-1; D call uncertain. Germline CDR1 is MNHNS and CDR2 is SASEGT. The CDR3 extends over 14 amino acids. V was cut by 3 bases and J by 10 bases, with 18 bases left in between. This CDR3 reads CASSDPSAPRGAFF. CDR3 sequence (DNA): TGTGCCAGCAGTGACCCAAGCGCTCCCCGGGGAGCTTTCTTT.

The rearrangement joins TRBV5-1 to TRBJ2-7; 14 bases match TRBD2. Germline V CDR1 and CDR2: SGHRS, YFSETQ. J was trimmed by 5 bases and V by 4 bases; bases with no gene match: 14. This CDR3 is 18 amino acids long. Here the CDR3 reads CASSGGTSGRLGYDEQYF. The CDR3 DNA sequence: TGCGCCAGCAGCGGTGGGACTAGCGGGAGACTAGGATACGACGAGCAGTACTTC.

This clonotype appeared many times. In DNA, the CDR3 is TGTGCCACCAGTCTGTACACTGAAGCTTTCTTT. Protein product: CATSLYTEAFF. The chain is built from TRBV13 and TRBJ1-1; D is unresolved. V lost 10 bases and J lost 3, with 9 bases in between. The germline CDR1 and CDR2 sequences are PRHDT and FYEKMQ (reference sequence). The CDR3 consists of 11 residues.

This sequence joins TRBV24-1 and TRBJ1-2; 12 nucleotides agree with TRBD1. CDR3 size: 15 residues. The V gene's germline CDR1 is KGHDR and CDR2 SFDVKD. V was clipped by 3 bases and J by 7 bases; unmatched bases: 5. CDR3: CATSDPGQGAGGYTF. The CDR3 nucleotides are TGTGCCACCAGTGATCCGGGACAGGGGGCCGGTGGCTACACCTTC.

The chain combines TRBV15 with TRBJ1-6; D is unclear. The CDR3 consists of 16 residues. The germline V and J ends were trimmed by 1 base and 10 bases, with 17 bases remaining between them. The germline V gene encodes CDR1 LNHNV and CDR2 YYDKDF (reference sequence). The CDR3 region is CATSRGVVSRRSPLHF. CDR3 in DNA: TGTGCCACCAGCAGAGGAGTCGTAAGTCGTCGATCACCCCTCCACTTT.

This clonotype was detected many times. The chain couples TRBV11-2 to TRBJ2-1, with TRBD2 matching over 11 bases. V trimming: 5 bases; J trimming: 1 base; junction bases outside the gene matches: 10. The CDR3 runs to 18 residues. Germline-derived CDR1 and CDR2 are SGHAT and FQNNGV. The CDR3 here is CASSLRGGTSGSYNEQFF. In DNA form, the CDR3 reads TGTGCCAGCAGCCTCCGGGGGGGGACTAGCGGTTCCTACAATGAGCAGTTCTTC.

This clonotype was observed at least ten times. The chain combines TRBV27 with TRBJ1-3, with a tentative D call TRBD1 (6 bases). The CDR3 loop spans 15 amino acids. Germline V gene sequence: CDR1 MNHEY, CDR2 SMNVEV (reference sequence). V was trimmed by 5 bases and J by 2 bases, leaving 13 bases between them. CDR3 region: CASSLSGGAGNTIYF. The CDR3 DNA follows: TGTGCCAGCAGTCTCTCCGGGGGCGCTGGAAACACCATATATTTT.

This clonotype was seen a handful of times. One junction end does not reproduce the germline sequence, and a read error may be involved. The chain links TRBV10-3 to TRBJ2-5; 8 nucleotides agree with TRBD2. CDR3 length: 14 amino acids. Germline assignment: CDR1 ENHRY and CDR2 SYGVKD. The CDR3 DNA reads TGTGCCACCAGTGAGGCAGCGGGAGTTGGGACCCAGTACTTC. Protein: CATSEAAGVGTQYF.

A few counts support this clonotype. The chain has TRBV20-1 and TRBJ2-7; D ambiguous. V was trimmed by 3 bases and J by 2 bases, leaving 14 bases between them. The CDR3 covers 14 residues. Germline lookup yields CDR1 DFQATT and CDR2 SNEGSKA (reference sequence). The CDR3 spells CSASTIGLAYEQYF. The CDR3 nucleotides are TGCAGTGCTAGCACCATCGGATTGGCCTACGAGCAGTACTTC.

This clonotype was found a few times. This chain links TRBV7-3 with TRBJ1-6; TRBD1 might be the D (5 bases). Trimming left V 6 bases short and J 6 bases short, with 15 bases between. The V gene's germline CDR1 is SGHTA and CDR2 FQGTGA. This CDR3 spans 15 amino acids. For the CDR3, the DNA is TGTGCCAGCAGTACGCAGGGTGGGATTAATTCACCCCTCCACTTT. This encodes CASSTQGGINSPLHF.

This clonotype was detected ten times or more. The V call is TRBV3-1, the J call TRBJ2-5; D remains unclear. Looked up from germline, CDR1 is LGHDT and CDR2 is YNNKEL (reference sequence). The germline V and J ends were trimmed by 7 bases and 2 bases, with 11 bases remaining between them. CDR3 length equals 13 residues. For the CDR3, the DNA is TGTGCCAGCACGAAGGGCAGTCAAGAGACCCAGTACTTC. This encodes CASTKGSQETQYF.